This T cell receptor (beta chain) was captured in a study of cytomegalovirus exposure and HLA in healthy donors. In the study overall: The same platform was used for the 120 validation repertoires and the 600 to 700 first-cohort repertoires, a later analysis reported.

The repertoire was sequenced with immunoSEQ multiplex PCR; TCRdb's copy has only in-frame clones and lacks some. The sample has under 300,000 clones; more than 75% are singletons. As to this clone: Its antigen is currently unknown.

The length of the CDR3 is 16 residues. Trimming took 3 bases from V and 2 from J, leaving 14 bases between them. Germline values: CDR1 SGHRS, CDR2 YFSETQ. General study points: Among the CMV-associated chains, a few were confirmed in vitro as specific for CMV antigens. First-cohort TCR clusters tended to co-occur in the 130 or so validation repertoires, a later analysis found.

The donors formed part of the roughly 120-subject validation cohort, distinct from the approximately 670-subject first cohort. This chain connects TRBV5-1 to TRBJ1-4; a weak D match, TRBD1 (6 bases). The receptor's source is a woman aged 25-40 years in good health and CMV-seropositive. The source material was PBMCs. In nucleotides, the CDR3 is TGCGCCAGCAGCTGGGGGGGCGCGCTCACTAATGAAAAACTGTTTTTT. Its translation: CASSWGGALTNEKLFF.